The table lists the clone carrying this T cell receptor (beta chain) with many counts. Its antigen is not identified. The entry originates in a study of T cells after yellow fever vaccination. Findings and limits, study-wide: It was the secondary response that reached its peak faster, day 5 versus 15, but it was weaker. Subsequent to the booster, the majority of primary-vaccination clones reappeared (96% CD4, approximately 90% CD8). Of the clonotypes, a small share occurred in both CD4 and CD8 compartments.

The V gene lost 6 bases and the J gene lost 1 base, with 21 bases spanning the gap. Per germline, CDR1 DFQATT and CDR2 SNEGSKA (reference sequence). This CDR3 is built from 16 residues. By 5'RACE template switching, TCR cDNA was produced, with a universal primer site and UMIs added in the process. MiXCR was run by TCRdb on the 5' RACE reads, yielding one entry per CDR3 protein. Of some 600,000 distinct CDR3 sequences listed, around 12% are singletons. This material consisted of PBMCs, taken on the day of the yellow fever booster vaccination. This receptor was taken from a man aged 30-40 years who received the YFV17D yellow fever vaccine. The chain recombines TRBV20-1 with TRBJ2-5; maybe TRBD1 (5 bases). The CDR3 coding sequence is TGCAGTGCCAACATAGGGGCAAGCAGGTCCCAAGAGACCCAGTACTTC. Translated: CSANIGASRSQETQYF.